This entry lists 6 T cell receptor beta chains sequenced from one sample in a study of control samples from healthy donors and cancer patients. TCRdb keeps only in-frame clones here, not all; method: immunoSEQ multiplex PCR. This table holds about 120,000 clones, more than 70% found once. Input material: blood. The source of these receptors is a man aged 35-49 years in good health.

The chain is built from TRBV11-2 and TRBJ2-7; 7 nucleotides align to TRBD1. Germline V CDR1 and CDR2: SGHAT, FQNNGV. V shed 5 bases and J 7 bases; nucleotides not matched to a gene: 8. The CDR3 has 13 amino acids. CDR3 loop: CASSLWGQSEQYF. The CDR3 nucleotides are TGTGCCAGCAGCCTTTGGGGACAGTCGGAGCAGTACTTC.

The chain links TRBV11-2 to TRBJ2-2; D gene unclear. The V gene lost 1 base and the J gene lost 9 bases, with 15 bases spanning the gap. This CDR3 contains 15 residues. The germline gives CDR1 SGHAT, CDR2 FQNNGV. In nucleotides, the CDR3 is TGTGCCAGCAGCTTAGGCCCCCAAGGGCCCAGGGAGCTGTTTTTT. It yields the protein CASSLGPQGPRELFF.

The table lists this clone with a few counts. The V and J genes are TRBV3-1 (or the pseudogene TRBV3-2) and TRBJ1-2; D uncertain. The CDR3 is made up of 17 amino acids. The germline V gene has CDR1 LGHDT and CDR2 YNNKEL (reference sequence). Trimming removed 1 base from V and 5 bases from J, with 20 bases in between. The CDR3 DNA reads TGTGCCAGCAGCCAAGGAAATATGCTATCAGCTACTTATGGCTACACCTTC. Translation gives CASSQGNMLSATYGYTF.

The chain uses TRBV6-5 and TRBJ1-1; D unresolved. Germline CDR1 and CDR2: MNHEY and SVGAGI. This CDR3 contains 15 residues. Deletions cut 3 bases from V and 3 bases from J, with 14 bases between. This CDR3 is CASSYISQDYTEAFF. The CDR3 DNA sequence: TGTGCCAGCAGTTATATTAGTCAGGACTACACTGAAGCTTTCTTT.

This chain uses TRBV18 with TRBJ2-1; no firm D call. V lost 3 bases to trimming and J lost 8 bases, with 11 bases between them. CDR1 is KGHSH, CDR2 LQKENI, per germline. CDR3 length: 13 amino acids. The CDR3, as DNA: TGTGCCAGCTCACCGAGGCAGCAGGATGAGCAGTTCTTC. Its protein product is CASSPRQQDEQFF.

The chain uses TRBV6-6 and TRBJ1-3; D possibly corresponds to TRBD1 (5 bases). The CDR3 extends over 16 amino acids. V dropped 6 bases and J dropped 0 bases, with 15 bases sitting between them. Germline CDR1 and CDR2: MNHNY and SVGAGI (reference sequence). Written as DNA, the CDR3 is TGTGCCAGCAGGAGGACCTCGGGGGGCTCTGGAAACACCATATATTTT. Translation: CASRRTSGGSGNTIYF.